This paragraph reports one T cell receptor (beta chain). Its antigen is unknown. The CDR3 is 16 amino acids. Germline CDR1 is SGHDT and CDR2 is YYEEEE. Trimming removed 4 bases from V and 5 bases from J; junction bases left unmatched: 12. This entry belongs to a study of CD8 T cells in ankylosing spondylitis. Findings and limits, study-wide: The study identified a TCR beta motif of roughly eight highly homologous variants that appeared characteristic of ankylosing spondylitis blood.

TCRdb processed the 5' RACE reads anew with MiXCR; each CDR3 protein has one entry. This sample yields 200,000 to 250,000 distinct CDR3 sequences, of which roughly 25% are seen a single time; 5% to 8% belongs to the top ten. The chain uses TRBV5-6 and TRBJ2-7, with TRBD2 identical over 10 bases. The sequence was obtained from a male donor with ankylosing spondylitis or in good health (not recorded which). The sequenced sample consisted of blood, either unsorted or a sorted T cell fraction (not recorded which). The CDR3 sequence is CASSRWGSGRRDEQYF. The CDR3 DNA is TGTGCCAGCAGCCGGTGGGGTAGCGGGAGGCGCGACGAGCAGTACTTC. Looking up the rest from reference TRBV5-6 and TRBJ2-7 gives the full variable domain: DAGVTQSPTHLIKTRGQQVTLRCSPKSGHDTVSWYQQALGQGPQFIFQYYEEEERQRGNFPDRFSGHQFPNYSSELNVNALLLGDSALYLCASSRWGSGRRDEQYFGPGTRLTVT.